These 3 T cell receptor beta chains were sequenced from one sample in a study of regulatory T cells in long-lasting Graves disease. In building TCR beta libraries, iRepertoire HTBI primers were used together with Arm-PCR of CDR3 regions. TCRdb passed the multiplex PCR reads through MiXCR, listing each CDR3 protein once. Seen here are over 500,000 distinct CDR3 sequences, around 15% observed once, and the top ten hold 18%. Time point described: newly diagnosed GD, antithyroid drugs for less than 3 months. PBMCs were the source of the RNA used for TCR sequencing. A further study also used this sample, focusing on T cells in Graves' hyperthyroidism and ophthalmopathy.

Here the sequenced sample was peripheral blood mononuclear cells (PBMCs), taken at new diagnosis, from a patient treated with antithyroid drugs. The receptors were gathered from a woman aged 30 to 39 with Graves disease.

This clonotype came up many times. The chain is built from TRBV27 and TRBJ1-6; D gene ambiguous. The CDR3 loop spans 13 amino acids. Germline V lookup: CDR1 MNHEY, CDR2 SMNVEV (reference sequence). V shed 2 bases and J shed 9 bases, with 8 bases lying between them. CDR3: CASSLHAGSPLHF. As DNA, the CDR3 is TGTGCCAGCAGTTTACACGCAGGTTCACCCCTCCACTTT.

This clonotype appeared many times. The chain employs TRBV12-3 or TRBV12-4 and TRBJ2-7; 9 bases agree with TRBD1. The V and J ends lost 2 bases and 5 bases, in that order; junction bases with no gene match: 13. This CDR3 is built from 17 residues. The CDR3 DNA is TGTGCCAGCAGTTTACCTCCAAGCCGGACAGGGGCTGACGAGCAGTACTTC. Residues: CASSLPPSRTGADEQYF.

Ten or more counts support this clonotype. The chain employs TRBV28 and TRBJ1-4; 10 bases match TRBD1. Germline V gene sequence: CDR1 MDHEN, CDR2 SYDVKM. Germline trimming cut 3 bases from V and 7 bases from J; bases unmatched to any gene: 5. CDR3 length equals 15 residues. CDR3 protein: CASSFGGQGSEKLFF. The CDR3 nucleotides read TGTGCCAGCAGTTTCGGGGGACAGGGGAGTGAAAAACTGTTTTTT.